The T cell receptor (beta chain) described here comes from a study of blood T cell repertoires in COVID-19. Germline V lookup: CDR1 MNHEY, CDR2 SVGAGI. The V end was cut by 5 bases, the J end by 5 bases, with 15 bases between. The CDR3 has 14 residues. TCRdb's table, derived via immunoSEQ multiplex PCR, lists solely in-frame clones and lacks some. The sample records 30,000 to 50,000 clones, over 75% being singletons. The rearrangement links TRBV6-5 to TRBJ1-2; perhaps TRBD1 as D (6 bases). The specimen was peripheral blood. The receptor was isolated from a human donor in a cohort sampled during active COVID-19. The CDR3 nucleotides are TGTGCCAGCAGTCCTACACAGACAGGATATGGCTACACCTTC. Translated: CASSPTQTGYGYTF.